The sequence of this T cell receptor beta chain was determined in a study of blood T cell repertoires in COVID-19. Repertoires were generated with immunoSEQ multiplex PCR, while TCRdb's copy carries only in-frame clones and drops some. The table shows around 260,000 clones, with around 87% occurring only once. Material: peripheral blood. The receptor comes from a woman between 45 and 60 years old with acute or convalescent COVID-19.

CDR3 in DNA: TGTGCCAGCACCCCGGGACTACCAATTGGGACGCAGTATTTT. This codes for CASTPGLPIGTQYF. J is TRBJ2-3 and V is TRBV7-2; 7 bases fit TRBD2. Germline V gene data show CDR1 as SGHTA and CDR2 as FQGNSA. This CDR3 has 14 residues. The V segment lost 7 bases and the J segment 9 bases; nucleotides outside the gene matches: 13.